Listed here are 18 T cell receptor beta chains from one sample, sequenced in a study of shared clonotypes between healthy human individuals. The protocol was immunoSEQ multiplex PCR, while the TCRdb copy is restricted to in-frame clones and leaves out a portion. Of approximately 600,000 clones listed, 95% are singletons. CD8 cells classed as naive were CD45RO-negative and positively selected for CCR7, excluding terminally differentiated effector memory CD45RA+ cells. What was sequenced was naive CD8+ T cells sorted from blood. The receptor source for this set is a woman aged 30 to 39 in good health.

V and J are TRBV7-2 and TRBJ2-2; 10 nucleotides match TRBD2. V was pared by 5 bases and J by 3 bases, with 6 bases of the junction left unmatched. Germline CDR1 reads SGHTA; CDR2 reads FQGNSA. The CDR3 is 16 residues long. The CDR3 coding sequence is TGTGCCAGCAGCCCATTAGCGGGAGGCTACACCGGGGAGCTGTTTTTT. Translating gives CASSPLAGGYTGELFF.

CDR3 nucleotides: TGTGCCAGCAGCAGCTACCTCAGGGGAAACCCGGGTTTCTACGAGCAGTACTTC. This gives the protein CASSSYLRGNPGFYEQYF. This chain uses TRBV7-9 with TRBJ2-7, with a tentative D call TRBD1 (6 bases). Germline CDR1 SEHNR, CDR2 FQNEAQ (reference sequence). CDR3 size: 18 residues. V shed 5 bases and J shed 3 bases, with 26 bases lying between them.

J is TRBJ1-2 and V is TRBV19; 9 bases map to TRBD1. The CDR3 contains 16 residues. V dropped 3 bases and J dropped 4; count of bases not matched to a gene: 9. In germline, CDR1 is LNHDA, CDR2 SQIVND (reference sequence). CDR3 amino acids: CASSMVAGQGPYGYTF. The CDR3 nucleotides are TGTGCCAGTAGTATGGTGGCGGGACAGGGCCCCTATGGCTACACCTTC. The full variable domain, in which reference TRBV19 and TRBJ1-2 provide the parts outside the CDR3, is DGGITQSPKYLFRKEGQNVTLSCEQNLNHDAMYWYRQDPGQGLRLIYYSQIVNDFQKGDIAEGYSVSREKKESFPLTVTSAQKNPTAFYLCASSMVAGQGPYGYTFGSGTRLTVV.

This clone was seen more than once but under ten times. Different DNA sequences within this sample yield the same CDR3. The CDR3 nucleotides are TGTGCCAGCAGCTTAGTGGGGGGACAGCCCCAGCATTTT. The encoded protein is CASSLVGGQPQHF. The rearrangement uses TRBV7-9 and TRBJ1-5; TRBD1 might be the D (5 bases). The V gene's germline CDR1 is SEHNR and CDR2 FQNEAQ (reference sequence). Trimming left V 1 base short and J 7 bases short, with 8 bases between. The CDR3 totals 13 residues.

The V gene is TRBV10-1, the J gene TRBJ2-7; 10 bases fit TRBD1. Germline-derived CDR1 and CDR2 are WNHNN and SYGVQD (reference sequence). J was trimmed by 3 bases and V by 0 bases; bases with no gene match: 2. The CDR3 spans 15 residues. CDR3 sequence reads: CASSESGQGVYEQYF. CDR3 nucleotides: TGCGCCAGCAGTGAGTCTGGACAGGGGGTCTACGAGCAGTACTTC.

The chain links TRBV5-4 to TRBJ2-7; the D is unclear. Per the germline V gene, CDR1 is SGHNT and CDR2 is YYREEE (reference sequence). Trimming took 4 bases from V and 2 from J, leaving 13 bases between them. This CDR3 spans 14 amino acids. The CDR3, as DNA: TGTGCCAGCAGCCGAATAACAGAAGCCTACGAGCAGTACTTC. The encoded protein is CASSRITEAYEQYF.

J is TRBJ1-1 and V is TRBV19; the match to TRBD1 covers 9 bases. This CDR3 is 15 amino acids long. Germline trimming cut 3 bases from V and 5 bases from J; bases unmatched to any gene: 7. Germline CDR1 reads LNHDA; CDR2 reads SQIVND (reference sequence). This CDR3 reads CASSIGDRGRTEAFF. The CDR3 region has the DNA TGTGCCAGTAGTATTGGCGACAGGGGGAGAACTGAAGCTTTCTTT.

V and J are TRBV27 and TRBJ1-4, with unresolved D. Trimming took 6 bases from V and 8 from J, leaving 13 bases between them. Germline CDR1 MNHEY, CDR2 SMNVEV (reference sequence). This CDR3 is 13 amino acids long. CDR3 amino acids: CASSLRVGEKLFF. CDR3 DNA: TGTGCCAGCAGCCTCCGGGTTGGAGAAAAACTGTTTTTT.

This chain joins TRBV2 and TRBJ2-7, with 8 bases that match TRBD1. Per germline, CDR1 SNHLY and CDR2 FYNNEI. CDR3 length: 13 amino acids. J gave up 4 bases and V 10 bases, and 9 bases lay outside the gene matches. The CDR3 DNA reads TGTGCCATCCCGGGACAGGTGAAATACGAGCAGTACTTC. Encoded protein: CAIPGQVKYEQYF.

The chain is built from TRBV6-4 and TRBJ1-3; D gene uncertain. With 11 bases removed from V and 0 bases from J, the gap between germline ends came to 5 bases. From germline, CDR1 is MRHNA and CDR2 SNTAGT. This CDR3 has 11 residues. CDR3: CACRSGNTIYF. CDR3 DNA: TGTGCCTGCCGCTCTGGAAACACCATATATTTT.

This clone was seen a single time. V and J are TRBV5-1 and TRBJ1-1; 9 nucleotides align to TRBD1. The CDR3 extends over 14 amino acids. Germline V CDR1 and CDR2: SGHRS, YFSETQ. J lost 5 bases, V lost 9 bases, and 11 bases had no gene match. The CDR3 protein is CATKEGDRVTEAFF. CDR3 nucleotides: TGCGCCACCAAGGAGGGGGACAGGGTGACTGAAGCTTTCTTT.

The gene calls are TRBV5-1 and TRBJ2-7; a possible D gene is TRBD1 (5 bases). Between the trimmed V and J ends, which lost 3 bases and 0 bases, there was a span of 13 bases. The CDR3 sequence is 15 residues long. Germline CDR1 is SGHRS and CDR2 is YFSETQ. This chain's CDR3 is CASSSPGQSSYEQYF. CDR3 bases: TGCGCCAGCAGCTCCCCCGGACAAAGCTCCTACGAGCAGTACTTC. Supplemented by reference TRBV5-1 and TRBJ2-7, the full variable domain reads KAGVTQTPRYLIKTRGQQVTLSCSPISGHRSVSWYQQTPGQGLQFLFEYFSETQRNKGNFPGRFSGRQFSNSRSEMNVSTLELGDSALYLCASSSPGQSSYEQYFGPGTRLTVT.

V usage is TRBV6-5 and J usage is TRBJ2-3; TRBD2 might be the D (6 bases). With 6 bases removed from V and 4 bases from J, the gap between germline ends came to 17 bases. The CDR3 covers 15 residues. The V gene's germline CDR1 is MNHEY and CDR2 SVGAGI. The CDR3 DNA reads TGTGCCAGCAGGCCGTCCCCGGGAGCCCCAGATACGCAGTATTTT. Protein: CASRPSPGAPDTQYF.

This clone was counted a few times. The chain couples TRBV19 to TRBJ2-7; 9 bases are a match to TRBD1. Germline CDR1 LNHDA, CDR2 SQIVND (reference sequence). The V and J ends lost 3 bases and 2 bases, in that order; junction bases with no gene match: 8. The CDR3 has 16 amino acids. This CDR3 is CASSMPPRTGAYEQYF. The DNA for the CDR3 is TGTGCCAGTAGTATGCCCCCTAGGACAGGGGCCTACGAGCAGTACTTC.

This sequence joins TRBV12-5 and TRBJ1-1; no clear D gene. V lost 1 base to trimming and J lost 5 bases, with 11 bases between them. The CDR3 contains 14 residues. Germline V gives CDR1 LGHNT, CDR2 FRNRAP. The CDR3 sequence is CASGLGELGTEAFF. CDR3 sequence (DNA): TGTGCTAGTGGTTTGGGAGAGTTGGGGACTGAAGCTTTCTTT.

V usage is TRBV5-8 and J usage is TRBJ2-3, with D hard to call. In germline, CDR1 is SGHTS, CDR2 YDEGEE. Deletions cut 2 bases from V and 2 bases from J, with 9 bases between. The CDR3 totals 14 residues. The CDR3 DNA sequence: TGTGCCAGCAGCTTTGAACCAGACACAGATACGCAGTATTTT. Encoded protein: CASSFEPDTDTQYF.

CDR3 bases: TGTGCCAGCTCACCACCGAGGGAAGACAACCCTGGAAACACCATATATTTT. Residues: CASSPPREDNPGNTIYF. The chain carries TRBV18 and TRBJ1-3; D is unclear. CDR3 length equals 17 residues. Germline-derived CDR1 and CDR2 are KGHSH and LQKENI. V was pared by 0 bases and J by 2 bases, with 14 bases between.

The chain carries TRBV11-2 and TRBJ1-1, with 7 bases matching TRBD1. Trimming at V came to 5 bases and at J to 0 bases, leaving 6 bases not matched to a gene. The V gene's germline CDR1 is SGHAT and CDR2 FQNNGV. The CDR3 loop spans 15 amino acids. This CDR3 reads CASSEQQGLNTEAFF. CDR3 coding DNA: TGTGCCAGCAGCGAACAACAGGGGTTGAACACTGAAGCTTTCTTT.